Reported below is one TCR beta chain. Its binding antigen is unknown. Each CD8+ T cell subset was flow-sorted in triplicate, with 250,000 to 350,000 cells per subset placed directly into RLT lysis buffer. To keep memory contaminants out, a stringent definition of naive CD8+ T cells was applied: CD45RO-CCR7+CD27+CD95-. Peripheral blood mononuclear cells were isolated from buffy coats using standard density gradient centrifugation. Naive CXCR3-negative and CXCR3-positive CD8+ T cells were flow-sorted using a FACSAria III. Total RNA was extracted from sorted cells using an RNeasy Mini Kit. The instrument was a NextSeq 550. The Human TCR Profiling Kit (MiLaboratory) was used to prepare UMI-labeled 5' RACE TRB cDNA libraries. cDNA synthesis used the entire amount of extracted RNA, and PCR amplification then used the entire amount of cDNA produced. Libraries were prepared in parallel with an identical number of PCR cycles. The source study handled its data this way. With a minimum of two reads required per UMI, MIGEC and MiXCR pulled out about 52,000 +/- 9,100 unique UMI-labeled TRB cDNA molecules from each library. On average, each library contained approximately 40,000 +/- 10,000 functional in-frame TRB CDR3 nucleotide clonotypes without stop codons. After downsampling to 5000 UMI-labeled TRB molecules per sample, diversity metrics, including normalized Shannon-Wiener and Chao1, were computed in VDJtools. VDJtools was used to calculate clonotype-size-weighted physicochemical properties of the central five CDR3 residues, namely interaction energy, strength, volume and Kidera factor 4. The reads were reprocessed in TCRdb, with one entry per CDR3 protein sequence and no accompanying DNA. Clone size and V and J calls follow TCRdb, not the original study. The sample's records list fewer than 50,000 distinct CDR3 sequences. The ten largest clones represent roughly 1.6% of the sample.

These data belong to a study of CXCR3-negative and CXCR3-positive naive CD8 T cells (dated by TCRdb to between 2019 and 2020). The study in broad terms: In total, about 135 million TRB reads were obtained, which works out to roughly 1.5 +/- 0.3 million reads per library. The diversity and physicochemical repertoire analyses included about a dozen donors pooled from two independent experiments. Naive subsets from five or six donors and memory cells from 3 donors were included in the TRBV-TRBJ cluster analysis.

The full study reports these points: Naive CXCR3-negative and CXCR3-positive cells from the same donor showed similar TRBV-TRBJ usage, whereas memory cells showed distinct patterns. Repertoire diversity was comparably high in both naive subsets but much lower in memory CD8+ T cells. Compared with CXCR3-negative naive cells, CXCR3-positive naive cells had TRB CDR3s with higher hydrophobicity (lower Kidera factor 4), lower energy, and higher strength and volume indices. Freshly isolated PBMCs were used for most assays because CXCR3 expression went down partially after cryopreservation. Because surface CD5, which has been linked to self-reactivity in mice, was comparable between naive subsets, TCR interaction strength was also inferred from TRB CDR3 physicochemical properties.

The receptor comes from a human donor in good health. Some clones in this sample may be carry-over from other donors' samples. Sequenced sample: naive CXCR3- CD8+ T cells from blood. Reading the label with the study, this specimen's cell subset or site is: CD45RO-CCR7+CD27+CD95- naive CD8+ T cells lacking CXCR3 (TNR3-).

CDR3 protein: CASSPTSGSGANVLTF. The chain is made from TRBV6-5 and TRBJ2-6. Including cysteine and phenylalanine, the CDR3 has 16 amino acids. Only the protein is available. CDR1 and CDR2 (MNHEY, SVGAGI) derive from the germline V gene.